A single sample is the source of the 21 T cell receptor beta chains below, sequenced in a study of PD-1 blockade in classical Hodgkin lymphoma. Time point defined: newly diagnosed, previously untreated cHL patient sample. Isolation of CD4+ T cells from thawed PBMCs was performed by magnetic negative selection. Profiled with immunoSEQ multiplex PCR; TCRdb holds only in-frame clones, not every one. This sample has 25,000 to 30,000 clones, with roughly 90% found just once. The sample consisted of CD4+ T cells from blood. Receptors were obtained from a human donor with classical Hodgkin lymphoma.

The CDR3, as DNA: TGTGCCAGCAGCCGCCAAGACTCAGATACGCAGTATTTT. Translated: CASSRQDSDTQYF. The V and J genes are TRBV4-2 and TRBJ2-3; no reliable D call. CDR1 and CDR2 from the germline V gene are LGHNA and YNFKEQ. CDR3 length: 13 amino acids. Trimming stripped 4 bases from V and 4 bases from J, with 9 bases between.

The rearrangement links TRBV5-4 to TRBJ1-2, with D possibly being TRBD1 (6 bases). The V gene's germline CDR1 is SGHNT and CDR2 YYREEE (reference sequence). Trimming took off 5 bases at V and 4 bases at J, with 12 bases between the two ends. The CDR3 contains 13 residues. The CDR3 loop is CASREDSIYGYTF. The CDR3 nucleotides read TGTGCCAGCAGGGAGGACAGTATCTATGGCTACACCTTC.

The chain recombines TRBV27 with TRBJ1-4; TRBD1 aligns across 11 bases. The CDR3 has 15 amino acids. Per germline, CDR1 MNHEY and CDR2 SMNVEV (reference sequence). V was pared by 8 bases and J by 2 bases, with 4 bases of the junction left unmatched. This chain's CDR3 is CASRTGGSTNEKLFF. The CDR3 DNA is TGTGCCAGCCGGACAGGGGGCTCCACTAATGAAAAACTGTTTTTT.

The rearrangement joins TRBV28 to TRBJ2-7; the match to TRBD2 covers 12 bases. The CDR3 runs to 15 residues. The germline gives CDR1 MDHEN, CDR2 SYDVKM. Trimming at V came to 6 bases and at J to 3 bases, leaving 6 bases not matched to a gene. The CDR3 loop is CASRASGRAFYEQYF. The CDR3, as DNA: TGTGCCAGCAGAGCTAGCGGGAGGGCCTTCTACGAGCAGTACTTC.

This clone was detected only once. The V call is TRBV19, the J call TRBJ1-2; TRBD1 aligns across 8 bases. The CDR3 runs 16 residues. Per the germline V gene, CDR1 is LNHDA and CDR2 is SQIVND (reference sequence). The junction had 18 bases not matched to a gene; V was cut back by 7 bases and J by 8 bases. CDR3: CASTEGGQGIPPGYTF. The CDR3 DNA sequence: TGTGCCAGTACCGAAGGAGGACAGGGAATTCCCCCCGGCTACACCTTC.

The genes are TRBV28 and TRBJ1-5; 9 nucleotides line up with TRBD1. This CDR3 has 16 amino acids. J lost 3 bases, V lost 7 bases, and 10 bases had no gene match. CDR1 MDHEN and CDR2 SYDVKM come from the germline V gene. In nucleotides, the CDR3 is TGTGCCAGCACAGTTTGGGGACAGGGTTCCAATCAGCCCCAGCATTTT. Translated, it gives CASTVWGQGSNQPQHF.

The table lists this clone with a few counts. This chain links TRBV5-1 with TRBJ1-1; no firm D call. Germline V gene data show CDR1 as SGHRS and CDR2 as YFSETQ. Trimming pared 0 bases from V and 2 bases from J, leaving 5 bases between. The CDR3 spans 13 residues. CDR3 amino acids: CASSLEVNTEAFF. CDR3 DNA sequence: TGCGCCAGCAGCTTGGAGGTTAACACTGAAGCTTTCTTT.

This sequence joins TRBV7-9 and TRBJ2-3, with 11 bases that match TRBD2. J gave up 0 bases and V 11 bases, and 13 bases lay outside the gene matches. This CDR3 comprises 17 residues. Germline lookup yields CDR1 SEHNR and CDR2 FQNEAQ (reference sequence). The CDR3 region has the DNA TGTGCCGCCAGCTTACTAGCGGGAGTTACTAGCACAGATACGCAGTATTTT. This codes for CAASLLAGVTSTDTQYF.

The chain joins TRBV7-6 to TRBJ1-5; the match to TRBD1 covers 10 bases. This CDR3 is 17 amino acids long. Germline V gives CDR1 SGHVS, CDR2 FNYEAQ. V lost 5 bases and J lost 2; bases outside the gene matches: 9. CDR3 loop: CASSPRTGGGRNQPQHF. The CDR3, as DNA: TGTGCCAGCAGCCCTCGGACAGGGGGAGGGCGCAATCAGCCCCAGCATTTT.

DNA of the CDR3: TGTGCCAGCAGCTCTTTCCGAGGGGGGAACACTGAAGCTTTCTTT. It translates to CASSSFRGGNTEAFF. This chain uses TRBV7-6 with TRBJ1-1, with D possibly TRBD1 on 6 matching bases. The CDR3 runs to 15 residues. Germline CDR1 reads SGHVS; CDR2 reads FNYEAQ. V lost 4 bases to trimming and J lost 1 base, with 13 bases between them.

This clone was detected once. The V call is TRBV27, the J call TRBJ2-6; D call uncertain. The CDR3 contains 16 residues. V lost 7 bases and J 0 bases, leaving 13 bases between the germline ends. CDR1 MNHEY and CDR2 SMNVEV come from the germline V gene (reference sequence). CDR3 bases: TGTGCCAGCACCGAAAAGCAGAACTCTGGGGCCAACGTCCTGACTTTC. This translates into CASTEKQNSGANVLTF.

This chain connects TRBV18 to TRBJ2-7; D not resolved. The ends were cut back, 2 bases at V and 2 bases at J, with 7 bases in the middle. The CDR3 runs 13 residues. CDR1 is KGHSH and CDR2 is LQKENI in the germline V gene. In DNA form, the CDR3 reads TGTGCCAGCTCACCAGACATCACCTACGAGCAGTACTTC. Protein product: CASSPDITYEQYF.

This chain uses TRBV14 with TRBJ2-7; D is unresolved. Germline V gene lookup returns CDR1 SGHDN and CDR2 FVKESK. The germline V and J ends were trimmed by 6 bases and 10 bases, with 19 bases remaining between them. The CDR3 length is 13 residues. The CDR3 here is CASSPEVGRRQYF. The DNA for the CDR3 is TGTGCCAGCAGTCCTGAGGTGGGCCGGAGACAGTACTTC.

The chain carries TRBV5-4 and TRBJ2-3; 8 bases line up with TRBD2. With V trimmed by 4 bases and J by 3 bases, 10 bases remained unmatched. CDR3 length equals 16 residues. In germline, CDR1 is SGHNT, CDR2 YYREEE (reference sequence). The CDR3 bases are TGTGCCAGCAGCCCGGCGGGGGGAGGGGGTACAGATACGCAGTATTTT. This codes for CASSPAGGGGTDTQYF.

The chain links TRBV28 to TRBJ2-7, with D possibly being TRBD1 (5 bases). The length of the CDR3 is 14 residues. Germline assignment: CDR1 MDHEN and CDR2 SYDVKM. Between the trimmed V and J ends, which lost 7 bases and 6 bases, there was a span of 19 bases. CDR3 nucleotides: TGTGCCAGCACCTCTCCGGACATTATTGGCGAGCAGTACTTC. The encoded protein is CASTSPDIIGEQYF.

The chain's CDR3 is CASSPLAEDEQFF. CDR3 coding DNA: TGTGCCAGCAGCCCCTTGGCGGAAGATGAGCAGTTCTTC. This chain joins TRBV11-2 and TRBJ2-1; D gene ambiguous. V lost 5 bases, J lost 8 bases, and 13 bases lay in between. Per germline, CDR1 SGHAT and CDR2 FQNNGV. The CDR3 length is 13 residues.

This sequence joins TRBV30 and TRBJ1-2; 7 bases fit TRBD1. This CDR3 contains 14 residues. In germline, CDR1 is GTSNPN, CDR2 SVGIG (reference sequence). J gave up 4 bases and V 3 bases, and 8 bases lay outside the gene matches. DNA of the CDR3: TGTGCCTGGAGACTTACAGGGGTCCGCTATGGCTACACCTTC. The encoded protein is CAWRLTGVRYGYTF.

This rearrangement joins TRBV11-2 to TRBJ2-7; TRBD1 matches at 9 bases. This CDR3 region has 15 residues. The germline CDR1 and CDR2 sequences are SGHAT and FQNNGV. J lost 2 bases, V lost 5 bases, and 7 bases had no gene match. The CDR3 spells CASSVRDRDTYEQYF. The CDR3 coding sequence is TGTGCCAGCAGCGTCCGGGACAGGGACACCTACGAGCAGTACTTC.

In this sample, this clone turned up once. This chain joins TRBV5-8 and TRBJ2-5; D possibly matches TRBD1 or TRBD2 (5 bases each). Trimming removed 4 bases from V and 1 base from J, with 17 bases in between. The germline CDR1 and CDR2 sequences are SGHTS and YDEGEE. The CDR3 runs to 16 residues. The CDR3 here is CASSHSARDLQETQYF. The CDR3 coding sequence is TGTGCCAGCAGCCACTCCGCTAGGGACCTCCAAGAGACCCAGTACTTC. Variable domain in full (rest from reference TRBV5-8 and TRBJ2-5): EAGVTQSPTHLIKTRGQQATLRCSPISGHTSVYWYQQALGLGLQFLLWYDEGEERNRGNFPPRFSGRQFPNYSSELNVNALELEDSALYLCASSHSARDLQETQYFGPGTRLLVL.

This chain joins TRBV28 and TRBJ1-2, with unresolved D. CDR3 length: 12 amino acids. V was cut by 1 base and J by 8 bases, with 8 bases left in between. Germline loops: CDR1 MDHEN, CDR2 SYDVKM. The CDR3: CASSLLMGGYTF. The CDR3 region has the DNA TGTGCCAGCAGTTTATTAATGGGGGGCTACACCTTC.

The sample holds a few counts of this clone. V usage is TRBV15 and J usage is TRBJ1-2; D possibly corresponds to TRBD1 (5 bases). Germline V gene data show CDR1 as LNHNV and CDR2 as YYDKDF (reference sequence). The CDR3 has 14 residues. With 1 base removed from V and 3 bases from J, the gap between germline ends came to 9 bases. The CDR3 DNA is TGTGCCACCAGCAGAGGACAGTTGGACTATGGCTACACCTTC. Amino acid sequence: CATSRGQLDYGYTF.